This is a list of T cell receptor gamma chains from one sample in a study of human gamma delta and Vdelta1 T cells. TCRdb applied CATT to the PCR reads for clone calling. The sample includes approximately 600 gamma-chain clones, around 13% of them seen just once. The sample comprised Vdelta1 gamma-delta T cells from blood. These receptors were taken from a human donor in good health. The CDR3 runs from the conserved cysteine through the conserved F or W. Size is omitted from some rows. Given values are once, few, many or a class for expanded clones.

clone_size	v_call	j_call	cdr3_nt	cdr3_aa
-	TRGV3	TRGJ1/TRGJ2	TGTGCCACCTGGGACCGTCCTGAGGGTAAGAAACTCTTT	CATWDRPEGKKLF
few	TRGV5	TRGJ1/TRGJ2	TGTGCCACCTGGGACAGGCGGCCACATAAGAAACTCTTT	CATWDRRPHKKLF
few	TRGV2	TRGJ1/TRGJ2	TGTGCCACCTGGGACGATTATTATAAGAAACTCTTT	CATWDDYYKKLF
-	TRGV2	TRGJ1/TRGJ2	TGTGCCACCTGGGACGGGGGCTCATCCCCACTCTTT	CATWDGGSSPLF
-	TRGV4	TRGJ1/TRGJ2	TGTGCCACCTGGGACGGGCCTTATTATAAGAAACTCTTT	CATWDGPYYKKLF